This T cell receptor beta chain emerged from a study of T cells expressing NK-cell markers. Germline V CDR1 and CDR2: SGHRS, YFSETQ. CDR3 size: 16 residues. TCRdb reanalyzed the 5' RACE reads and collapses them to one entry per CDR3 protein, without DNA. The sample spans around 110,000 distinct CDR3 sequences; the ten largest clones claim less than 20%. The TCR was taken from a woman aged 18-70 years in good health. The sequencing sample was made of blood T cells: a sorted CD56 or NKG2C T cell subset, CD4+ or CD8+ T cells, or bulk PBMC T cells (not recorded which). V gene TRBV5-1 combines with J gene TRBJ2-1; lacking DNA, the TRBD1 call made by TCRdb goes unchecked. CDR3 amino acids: CASSLRGPGFYNEQFF. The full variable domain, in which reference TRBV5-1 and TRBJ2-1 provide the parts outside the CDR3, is KAGVTQTPRYLIKTRGQQVTLSCSPISGHRSVSWYQQTPGQGLQFLFEYFSETQRNKGNFPGRFSGRQFSNSRSEMNVSTLELGDSALYLCASSLRGPGFYNEQFFGPGTRLTVL.